The TCR beta chain under discussion was sequenced for a study of blood T cell repertoires in COVID-19. Study overall: The study drew acute and convalescent COVID-19 samples from the United States, Italy and Spain.

Authors' methods: Quantification of nucleated cells was approximated via reference gene primer amplification. Repertoires were generated with immunoSEQ multiplex PCR, while TCRdb's copy carries only in-frame clones and drops some. D and trimming were read from the DNA, whereas the V and J calls and clone size are those reported in that table. The sample has some 46,000 clones; approximately 88% are singletons. V dropped 5 bases and J dropped 9 bases, with 14 bases sitting between them. CDR3 length: 13 residues. Germline V gives CDR1 KGHSH, CDR2 LQKENI. This clonotype was obtained from a man aged 60-69 years with active COVID-19. This chain connects TRBV18 to TRBJ1-5; no clear D. Material: peripheral blood. This CDR3 is CASSAAQFRPQHF. The DNA of the CDR3 is TGTGCCAGCTCAGCCGCACAGTTTAGGCCCCAGCATTTT.